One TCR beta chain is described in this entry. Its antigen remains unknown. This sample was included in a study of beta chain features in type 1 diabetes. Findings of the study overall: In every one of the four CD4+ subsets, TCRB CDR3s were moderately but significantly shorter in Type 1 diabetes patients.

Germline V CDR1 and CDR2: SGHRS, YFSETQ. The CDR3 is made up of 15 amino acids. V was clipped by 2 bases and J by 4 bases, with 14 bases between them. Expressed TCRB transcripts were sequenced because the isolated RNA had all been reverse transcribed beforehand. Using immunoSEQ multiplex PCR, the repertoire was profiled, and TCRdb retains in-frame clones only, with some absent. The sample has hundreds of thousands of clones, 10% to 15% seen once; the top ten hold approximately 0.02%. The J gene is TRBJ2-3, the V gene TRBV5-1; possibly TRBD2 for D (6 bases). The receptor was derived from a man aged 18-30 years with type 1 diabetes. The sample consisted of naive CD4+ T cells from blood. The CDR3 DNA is TGCGCCAGCAGCTTAAGGAGGGGCGCGGCAGATACGCAGTATTTT. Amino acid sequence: CASSLRRGAADTQYF.